This T cell receptor (beta chain) was observed in a study of shared clonotypes between healthy human individuals. Cells designated naive CD8 were CD45RO-negative and were positively selected for CCR7, with terminally differentiated effector memory CD45RA+ cells excluded. Clones were read by immunoSEQ multiplex PCR, and TCRdb kept only the in-frame ones, dropping some. The sample consists of approximately 1.9 million clones, 80% to 95% of them appearing once. Germline V gene sequence: CDR1 SEHNR, CDR2 FQNEAQ (reference sequence). V was pared by 2 bases and J by 3 bases, with 17 bases between. The CDR3 runs to 17 residues.

The sequenced sample was naive CD8+ T cells from PBMCs. The sequence derives from a man aged 18 to 30 in good health. Some clones in this sample may be carry-over from other donors' samples. The V and J genes are TRBV7-9 and TRBJ1-3; TRBD1 is a possible D gene (5 bases). The CDR3 bases are TGTGCCAGCAGCTTACATCCACAGGCCCCTCATGGAAACACCATATATTTT. It yields the protein CASSLHPQAPHGNTIYF. Together with reference TRBV7-9 and TRBJ1-3, the CDR3 gives the full variable domain: DTGVSQNPRHKITKRGQNVTFRCDPISEHNRLYWYRQTLGQGPEFLTYFQNEAQLEKSRLLSDRFSAERPKGSFSTLEIQRTEQGDSAMYLCASSLHPQAPHGNTIYFGEGSWLTVV.